This paragraph reports one T cell receptor (beta chain). Its target is unknown. Assay used: immunoSEQ multiplex PCR; TCRdb lists only in-frame clones, some missing. The sample consists of over 850,000 clones, about four fifths of them appearing once. This entry belongs to a study of shared clonotypes between healthy human individuals. Trimming shortened V by 4 bases and J by 2 bases, and 14 bases separated the two germline ends. Per the germline V gene, CDR1 is MDHEN and CDR2 is SYDVKM. The CDR3 runs to 15 residues. Findings of the study overall: Generation of non-shared clonotypes was less probable than generation of clonotypes shared by all four donors.

The origin of this receptor is a man aged 18 to 30 in good health. Some clones in this sample may be carry-over from other donors' samples. V usage is TRBV28 and J usage is TRBJ2-5, with D maybe TRBD1 (5 bases). The sample was memory CD4+ T cells from PBMCs. Noted subset: CD45RA-negative fraction. The CDR3: CASSSPTRTQETQYF. As DNA, the CDR3 is TGTGCCAGCAGTTCACCAACAAGGACACAAGAGACCCAGTACTTC.